The next 9 T cell receptor beta chains were all read from a single sample in a study of blood T cell repertoires in COVID-19. The method was immunoSEQ multiplex PCR; TCRdb's version includes in-frame clones alone and lacks a portion of them. The profile shows roughly 290,000 clones, around 91% of them singletons. Sequencing was performed on peripheral blood. These receptors originate from a woman aged 55-69 years with acute or convalescent COVID-19.

This chain connects TRBV24-1 to TRBJ2-3, with TRBD1 matching over 7 bases. The trim removed 8 bases at V and 0 bases at J, leaving 4 bases unmatched. Germline CDR1 and CDR2: KGHDR and SFDVKD. The CDR3 extends over 14 amino acids. This CDR3 reads CATTDRASTDTQYF. The CDR3 nucleotides are TGTGCCACCACCGACAGGGCTAGCACAGATACGCAGTATTTT.

This clone was seen only once. The genes are TRBV12-5 and TRBJ2-3, with 9 bases that match TRBD1. The J segment lost 2 bases and the V segment lost 6 bases, leaving 6 bases of the junction unmatched. Germline V CDR1 and CDR2: LGHNT, FRNRAP. The CDR3 runs 15 residues. The CDR3 loop reads CASGTGQGFTDTQYF. In DNA, the CDR3 is TGTGCTAGTGGAACGGGACAGGGCTTCACAGATACGCAGTATTTT.

In this sample, this clone turned up a few times. The chain is built from TRBV7-2 and TRBJ2-1; 15 bases are a match to TRBD2. This CDR3 comprises 16 residues. The J segment lost 7 bases and the V segment lost 5 bases, leaving 6 bases of the junction unmatched. Germline V gene lookup returns CDR1 SGHTA and CDR2 FQGNSA. The CDR3 loop reads CASSRTSGRAGNEQFF. CDR3 nucleotide sequence: TGTGCCAGCAGCCGGACTAGCGGGAGGGCAGGGAATGAGCAGTTCTTC. The full variable domain, in which reference TRBV7-2 and TRBJ2-1 provide the parts outside the CDR3, is GAGVSQSPSNKVTEKGKDVELRCDPISGHTALYWYRQSLGQGLEFLIYFQGNSAPDKSGLPSDRFSAERTGGSVSTLTIQRTQQEDSAVYLCASSRTSGRAGNEQFFGPGTRLTVL.

The chain employs TRBV2 and TRBJ1-5; TRBD1 is a possible D gene (5 bases). V lost 6 bases, J lost 2 bases, and 14 bases lay in between. Germline V gene sequence: CDR1 SNHLY, CDR2 FYNNEI. CDR3 length equals 15 residues. CDR3 sequence: CASSKDSLRNQPQHF. The CDR3 DNA is TGTGCCAGCAGCAAAGACAGTCTGCGCAATCAGCCCCAGCATTTT.

This clone showed up just once. The V gene is TRBV4-2, the J gene TRBJ2-3, with a weak D call TRBD2 (7 bases). Trimming pared 1 base from V and 4 bases from J, leaving 24 bases between. This CDR3 is built from 19 residues. The germline V gene encodes CDR1 LGHNA and CDR2 YNFKEQ. The CDR3 is CASSQVGAGASSYADTQYF. In nucleotides, the CDR3 is TGTGCCAGCAGCCAAGTTGGGGCGGGGGCATCGTCTTATGCAGATACGCAGTATTTT.

This clone was detected only once. The rearrangement uses TRBV19 and TRBJ1-5; TRBD1 is a possible D gene (5 bases). Trimming took off 7 bases at V and 1 base at J, with 14 bases between the two ends. This CDR3 region has 15 residues. Germline loops: CDR1 LNHDA, CDR2 SQIVND (reference sequence). The CDR3 reads CASTSGVRSNQPQHF. Here the CDR3 DNA reads TGTGCCAGTACCTCGGGGGTCAGAAGCAATCAGCCCCAGCATTTT.

CDR3 bases: TGTGCCAGCAGGCCCGGAGGGGGCGGTGAACAGCCCCAGCATTTT. Encoded protein: CASRPGGGGEQPQHF. The rearrangement joins TRBV7-2 to TRBJ1-5; 7 nucleotides agree with TRBD1. The germline V gene has CDR1 SGHTA and CDR2 FQGNSA. Trimming at V came to 6 bases and at J to 7 bases, leaving 12 bases not matched to a gene. The CDR3 contains 15 residues.

The V and J genes are TRBV7-8 and TRBJ2-5; the match to TRBD2 covers 8 bases. The ends lost 5 bases at V and 5 bases at J; junction bases unmatched: 10. The CDR3 runs 15 residues. Germline loops: CDR1 SGHVS, CDR2 FQNEAQ. As DNA, the CDR3 is TGTGCCAGCAGCGGAGTGGCGGGGGGCGGCGAGACCCAGTACTTC. Translation: CASSGVAGGGETQYF.

The rearrangement joins TRBV4-1 to TRBJ2-7, with 9 positions matching TRBD2. Trimming removed 0 bases from V and 6 bases from J; junction bases left unmatched: 21. This CDR3 region has 20 residues. Germline-derived CDR1 and CDR2 are MGHRA and YSYEKL. The CDR3 is CASSQDITGTSSRVRAEQYF. The CDR3 DNA reads TGCGCCAGCAGCCAAGATATTACCGGGACTAGCTCTAGAGTTAGAGCCGAGCAGTACTTC.